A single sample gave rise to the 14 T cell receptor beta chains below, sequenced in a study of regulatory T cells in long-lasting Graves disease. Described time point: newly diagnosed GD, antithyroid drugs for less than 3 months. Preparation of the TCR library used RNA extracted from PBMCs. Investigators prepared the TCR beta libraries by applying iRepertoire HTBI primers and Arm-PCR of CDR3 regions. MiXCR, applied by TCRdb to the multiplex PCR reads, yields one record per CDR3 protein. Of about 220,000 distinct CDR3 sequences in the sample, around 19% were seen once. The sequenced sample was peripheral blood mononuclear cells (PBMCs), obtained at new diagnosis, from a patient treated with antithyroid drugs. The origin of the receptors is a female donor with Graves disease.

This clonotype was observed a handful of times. The CDR3: CASSYSSGTGGHEQYF. The CDR3 DNA sequence: TGTGCCAGCAGTTATAGTTCCGGGACAGGGGGCCACGAGCAGTACTTC. This rearrangement joins TRBV6-2 or TRBV6-3 to TRBJ2-7, with TRBD1 matching over 12 bases. Germline V gene sequence: CDR1 MNHEY, CDR2 SVGEGT. V shed 3 bases and J 5 bases; nucleotides not matched to a gene: 8. The CDR3 contains 16 residues.

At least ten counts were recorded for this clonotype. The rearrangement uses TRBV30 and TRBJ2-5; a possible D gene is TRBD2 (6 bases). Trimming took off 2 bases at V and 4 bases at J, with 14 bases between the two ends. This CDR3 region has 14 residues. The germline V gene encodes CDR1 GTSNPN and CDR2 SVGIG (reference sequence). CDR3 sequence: CAWSRGRNRETQYF. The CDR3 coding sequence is TGTGCCTGGAGTCGGGGGAGGAATAGAGAGACCCAGTACTTC. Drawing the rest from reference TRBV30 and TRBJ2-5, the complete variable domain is SQTIHQWPATLVQPVGSPLSLECTVEGTSNPNLYWYRQAAGRGLQLLFYSVGIGQISSEVPQNLSASRPQDRQFILSSKKLLLSDSGFYLCAWSRGRNRETQYFGPGTRLLVL.

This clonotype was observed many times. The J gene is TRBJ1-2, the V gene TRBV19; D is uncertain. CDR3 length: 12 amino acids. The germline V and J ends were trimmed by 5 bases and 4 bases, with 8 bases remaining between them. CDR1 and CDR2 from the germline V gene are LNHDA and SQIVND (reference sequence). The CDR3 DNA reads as TGTGCCAGTAGTGACCCTGGCTATGGCTACACCTTC. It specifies CASSDPGYGYTF.

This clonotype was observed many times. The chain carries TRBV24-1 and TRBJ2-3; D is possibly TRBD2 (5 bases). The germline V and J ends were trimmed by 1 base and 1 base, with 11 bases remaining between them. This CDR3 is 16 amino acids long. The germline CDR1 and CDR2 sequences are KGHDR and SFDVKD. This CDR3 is CATSDFGEGGTDTQYF. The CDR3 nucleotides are TGTGCCACCAGTGATTTTGGCGAGGGCGGCACAGATACGCAGTATTTT.

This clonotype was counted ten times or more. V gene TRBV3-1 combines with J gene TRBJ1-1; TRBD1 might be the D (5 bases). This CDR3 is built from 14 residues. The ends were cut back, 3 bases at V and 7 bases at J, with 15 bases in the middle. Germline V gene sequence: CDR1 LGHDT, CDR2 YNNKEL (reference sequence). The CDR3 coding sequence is TGTGCCAGCAGCCACCTGTCGGGGGGGGGTGAAGCTTTCTTT. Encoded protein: CASSHLSGGGEAFF.

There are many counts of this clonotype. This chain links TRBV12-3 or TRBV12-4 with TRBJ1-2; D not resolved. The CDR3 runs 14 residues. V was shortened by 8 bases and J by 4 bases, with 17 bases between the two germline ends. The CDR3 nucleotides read TGTGCCAGCTGCAAGGCGGGGTCGTCCTATGGCTACACCTTC. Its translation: CASCKAGSSYGYTF.

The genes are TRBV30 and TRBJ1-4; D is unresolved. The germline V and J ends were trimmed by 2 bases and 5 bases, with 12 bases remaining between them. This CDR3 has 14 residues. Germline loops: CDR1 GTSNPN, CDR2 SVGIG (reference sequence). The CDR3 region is CAWSWYRVNEKLFF. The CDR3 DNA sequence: TGTGCCTGGAGTTGGTATAGGGTGAATGAAAAACTGTTTTTT.

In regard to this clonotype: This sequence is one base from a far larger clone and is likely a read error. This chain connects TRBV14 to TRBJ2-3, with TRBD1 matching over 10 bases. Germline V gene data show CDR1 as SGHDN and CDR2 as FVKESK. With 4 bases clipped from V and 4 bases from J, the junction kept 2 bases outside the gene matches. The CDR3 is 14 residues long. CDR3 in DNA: TGTGCCAGCAGCCGGGACAGGGGCGCAGATACGCAGTATTTT. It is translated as CASSRDRGADTQYF. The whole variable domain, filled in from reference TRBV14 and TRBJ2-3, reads EAGVTQFPSHSVIEKGQTVTLRCDPISGHDNLYWYRRVMGKEIKFLLHFVKESKQDESGMPNNRFLAERTGGTYSTLKVQPAELEDSGVYFCASSRDRGADTQYFGPGTRLTVL.

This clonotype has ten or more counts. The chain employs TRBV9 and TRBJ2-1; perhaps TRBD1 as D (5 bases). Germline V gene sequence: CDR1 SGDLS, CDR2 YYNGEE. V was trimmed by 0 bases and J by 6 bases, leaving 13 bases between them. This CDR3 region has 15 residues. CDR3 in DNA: TGTGCCAGCAGCGTAGACAAGGGGCCGGGCAATGAGCAGTTCTTC. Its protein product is CASSVDKGPGNEQFF.

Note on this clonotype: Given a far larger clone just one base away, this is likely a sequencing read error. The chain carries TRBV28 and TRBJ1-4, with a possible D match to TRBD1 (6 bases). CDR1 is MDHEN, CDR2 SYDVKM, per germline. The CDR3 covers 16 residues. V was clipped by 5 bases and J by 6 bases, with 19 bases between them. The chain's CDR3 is CASSDSTGAGDEKLFF. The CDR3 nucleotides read TGTGCCAGCAGTGACTCGACCGGGGCAGGGGATGAAAAACTGTTTTTT.

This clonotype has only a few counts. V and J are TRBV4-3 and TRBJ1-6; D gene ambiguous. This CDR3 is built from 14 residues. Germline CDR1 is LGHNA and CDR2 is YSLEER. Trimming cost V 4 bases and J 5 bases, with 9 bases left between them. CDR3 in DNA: TGCGCCAGCAGCCCGAGTAGGGATAATTCACCCCTCCACTTT. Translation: CASSPSRDNSPLHF.

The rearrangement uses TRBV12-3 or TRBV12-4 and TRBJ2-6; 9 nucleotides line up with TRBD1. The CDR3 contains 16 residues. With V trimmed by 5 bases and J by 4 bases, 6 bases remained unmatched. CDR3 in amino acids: CASSPGQGPGANVLTF. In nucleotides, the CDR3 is TGTGCCAGCAGTCCGGGACAGGGCCCCGGGGCCAACGTCCTGACTTTC.

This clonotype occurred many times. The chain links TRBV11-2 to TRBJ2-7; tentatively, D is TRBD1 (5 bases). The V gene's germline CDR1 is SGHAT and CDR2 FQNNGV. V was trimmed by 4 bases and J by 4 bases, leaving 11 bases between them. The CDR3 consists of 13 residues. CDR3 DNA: TGTGCCAGCAGCTCCAGGGCGCAGTACGAGCAGTACTTC. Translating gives CASSSRAQYEQYF.

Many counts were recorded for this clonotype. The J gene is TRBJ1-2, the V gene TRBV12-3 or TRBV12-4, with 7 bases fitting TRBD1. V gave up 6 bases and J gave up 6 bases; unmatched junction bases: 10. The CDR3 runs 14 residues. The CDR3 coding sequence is TGTGCCAGCAGCCCGACGACAGGGAGGGATGGCTACACCTTC. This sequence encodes CASSPTTGRDGYTF.